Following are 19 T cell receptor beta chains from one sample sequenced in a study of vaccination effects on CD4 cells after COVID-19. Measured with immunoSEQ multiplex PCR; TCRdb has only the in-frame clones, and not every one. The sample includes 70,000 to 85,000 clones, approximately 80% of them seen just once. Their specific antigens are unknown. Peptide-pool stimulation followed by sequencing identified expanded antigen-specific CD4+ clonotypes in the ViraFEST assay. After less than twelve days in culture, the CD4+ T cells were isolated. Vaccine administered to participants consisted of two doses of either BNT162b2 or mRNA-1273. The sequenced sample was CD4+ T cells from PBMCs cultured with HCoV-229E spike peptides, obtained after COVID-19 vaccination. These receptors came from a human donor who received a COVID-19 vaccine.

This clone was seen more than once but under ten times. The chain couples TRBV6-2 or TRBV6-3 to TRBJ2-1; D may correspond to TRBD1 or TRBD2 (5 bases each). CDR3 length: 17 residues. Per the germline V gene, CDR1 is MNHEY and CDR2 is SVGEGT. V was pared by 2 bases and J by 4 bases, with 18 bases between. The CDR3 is CASSYRGPGLMYNEQFF. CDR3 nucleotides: TGTGCCAGCAGTTACCGGGGCCCGGGGTTAATGTACAATGAGCAGTTCTTC.

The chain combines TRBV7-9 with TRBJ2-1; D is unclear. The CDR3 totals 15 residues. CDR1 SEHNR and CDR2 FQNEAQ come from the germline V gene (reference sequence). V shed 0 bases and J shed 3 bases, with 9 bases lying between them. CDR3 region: CASSLARRFYNEQFF. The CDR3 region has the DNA TGTGCCAGCAGCTTAGCGAGAAGGTTCTACAATGAGCAGTTCTTC.

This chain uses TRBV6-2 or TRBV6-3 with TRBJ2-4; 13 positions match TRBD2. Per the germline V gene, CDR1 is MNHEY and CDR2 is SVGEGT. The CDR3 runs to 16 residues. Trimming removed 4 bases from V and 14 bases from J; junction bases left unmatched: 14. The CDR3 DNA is TGTGCCAGCAGTTCCCCCGCGGGACTAGCGGGGAGCAAAAAGTACTTC. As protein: CASSSPAGLAGSKKYF.

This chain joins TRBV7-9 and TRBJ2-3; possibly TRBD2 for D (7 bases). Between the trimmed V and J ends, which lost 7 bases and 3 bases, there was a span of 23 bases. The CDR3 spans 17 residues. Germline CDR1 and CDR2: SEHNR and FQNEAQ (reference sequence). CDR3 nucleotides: TGTGCCAGCACCTGGGGGGGGGCCAGTCGGTTGACAGATACGCAGTATTTT. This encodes CASTWGGASRLTDTQYF. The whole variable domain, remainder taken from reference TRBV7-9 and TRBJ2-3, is DTGVSQNPRHKITKRGQNVTFRCDPISEHNRLYWYRQTLGQGPEFLTYFQNEAQLEKSRLLSDRFSAERPKGSFSTLEIQRTEQGDSAMYLCASTWGGASRLTDTQYFGPGTRLTVL.

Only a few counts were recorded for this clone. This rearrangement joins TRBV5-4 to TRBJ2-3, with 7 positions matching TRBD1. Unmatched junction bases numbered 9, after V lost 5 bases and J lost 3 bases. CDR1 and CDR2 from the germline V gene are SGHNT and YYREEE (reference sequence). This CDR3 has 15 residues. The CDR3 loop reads CASSSLYRGTDTQYF. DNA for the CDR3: TGTGCCAGCAGTTCGCTCTACAGGGGAACAGATACGCAGTATTTT.

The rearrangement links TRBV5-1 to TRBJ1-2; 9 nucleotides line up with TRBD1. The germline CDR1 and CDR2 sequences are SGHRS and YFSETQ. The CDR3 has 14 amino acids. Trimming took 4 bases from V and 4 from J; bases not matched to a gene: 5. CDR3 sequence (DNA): TGCGCCAGCAGCGCCGGACAGGGGTCCTATGGCTACACCTTC. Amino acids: CASSAGQGSYGYTF.

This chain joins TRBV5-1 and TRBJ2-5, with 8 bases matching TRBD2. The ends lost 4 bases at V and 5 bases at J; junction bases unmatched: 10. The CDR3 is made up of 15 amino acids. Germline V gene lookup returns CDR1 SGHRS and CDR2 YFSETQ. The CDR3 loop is CASSAQLAEEETQYF. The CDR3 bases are TGCGCCAGCAGCGCCCAACTAGCGGAGGAGGAGACCCAGTACTTC. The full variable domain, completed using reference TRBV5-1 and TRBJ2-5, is KAGVTQTPRYLIKTRGQQVTLSCSPISGHRSVSWYQQTPGQGLQFLFEYFSETQRNKGNFPGRFSGRQFSNSRSEMNVSTLELGDSALYLCASSAQLAEEETQYFGPGTRLLVL.

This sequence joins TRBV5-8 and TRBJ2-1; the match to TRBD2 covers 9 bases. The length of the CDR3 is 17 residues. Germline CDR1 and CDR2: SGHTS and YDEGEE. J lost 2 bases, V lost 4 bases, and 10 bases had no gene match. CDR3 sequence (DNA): TGTGCCAGCAGCGCTATACATATAGCGGGGGCCTACAATGAGCAGTTCTTC. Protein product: CASSAIHIAGAYNEQFF.

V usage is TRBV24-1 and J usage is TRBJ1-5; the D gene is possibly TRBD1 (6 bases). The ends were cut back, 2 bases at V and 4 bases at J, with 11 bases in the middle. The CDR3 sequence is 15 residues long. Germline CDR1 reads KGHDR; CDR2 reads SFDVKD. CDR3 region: CATSDSRTANQPQHF. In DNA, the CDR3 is TGTGCCACCAGTGATTCTCGGACAGCTAATCAGCCCCAGCATTTT.

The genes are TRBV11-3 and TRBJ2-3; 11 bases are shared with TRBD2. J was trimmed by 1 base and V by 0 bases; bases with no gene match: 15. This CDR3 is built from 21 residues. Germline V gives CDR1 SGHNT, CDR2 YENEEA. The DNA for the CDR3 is TGTGCCAGCAGCTTAGAGGGACCGGGACTAGCGGTATCCCAGGGCACAGATACGCAGTATTTT. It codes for CASSLEGPGLAVSQGTDTQYF.

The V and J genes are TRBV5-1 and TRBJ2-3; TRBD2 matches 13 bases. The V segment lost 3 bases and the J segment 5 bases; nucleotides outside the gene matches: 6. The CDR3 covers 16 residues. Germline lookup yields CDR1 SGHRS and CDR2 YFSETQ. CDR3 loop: CASSSTSGGAGDTQYF. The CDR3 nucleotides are TGCGCCAGCAGCTCAACTAGCGGGGGGGCCGGAGATACGCAGTATTTT. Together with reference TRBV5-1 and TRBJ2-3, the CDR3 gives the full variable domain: KAGVTQTPRYLIKTRGQQVTLSCSPISGHRSVSWYQQTPGQGLQFLFEYFSETQRNKGNFPGRFSGRQFSNSRSEMNVSTLELGDSALYLCASSSTSGGAGDTQYFGPGTRLTVL.

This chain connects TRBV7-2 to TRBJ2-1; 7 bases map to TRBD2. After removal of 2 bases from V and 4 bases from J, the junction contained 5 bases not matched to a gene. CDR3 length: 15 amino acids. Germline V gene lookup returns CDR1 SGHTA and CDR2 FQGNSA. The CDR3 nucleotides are TGTGCCAGCAGCTTAAGCGGGGTTCGGTACAATGAGCAGTTCTTC. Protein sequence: CASSLSGVRYNEQFF.

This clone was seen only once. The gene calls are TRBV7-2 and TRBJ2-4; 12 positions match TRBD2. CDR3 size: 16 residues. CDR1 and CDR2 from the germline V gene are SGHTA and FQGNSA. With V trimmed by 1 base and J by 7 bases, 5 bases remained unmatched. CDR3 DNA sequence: TGTGCCAGCAGCTTAGGGTCTAGCGGGGGGGCGAACATTCAGTACTTC. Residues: CASSLGSSGGANIQYF.

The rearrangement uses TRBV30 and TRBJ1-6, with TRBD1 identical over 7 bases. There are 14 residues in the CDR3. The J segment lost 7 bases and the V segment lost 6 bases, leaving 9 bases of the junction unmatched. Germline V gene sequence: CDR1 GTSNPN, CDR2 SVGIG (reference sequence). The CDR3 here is CACAPGQSNSPLHF. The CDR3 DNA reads TGTGCCTGTGCACCGGGACAGTCAAATTCACCCCTCCACTTT.

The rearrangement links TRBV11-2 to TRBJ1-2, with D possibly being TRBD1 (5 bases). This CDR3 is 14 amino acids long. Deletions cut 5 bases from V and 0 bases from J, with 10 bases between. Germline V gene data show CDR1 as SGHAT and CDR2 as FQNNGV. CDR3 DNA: TGTGCCAGCAGCACCGACAGTACTAACTATGGCTACACCTTC. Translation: CASSTDSTNYGYTF.

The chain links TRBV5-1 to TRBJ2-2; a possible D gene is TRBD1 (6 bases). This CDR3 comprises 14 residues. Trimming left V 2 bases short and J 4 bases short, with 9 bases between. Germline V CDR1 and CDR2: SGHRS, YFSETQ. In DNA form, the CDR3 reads TGCGCCAGCAGCTTTGGACAGAGCACCGGGGAGCTGTTTTTT. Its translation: CASSFGQSTGELFF. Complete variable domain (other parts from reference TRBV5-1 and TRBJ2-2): KAGVTQTPRYLIKTRGQQVTLSCSPISGHRSVSWYQQTPGQGLQFLFEYFSETQRNKGNFPGRFSGRQFSNSRSEMNVSTLELGDSALYLCASSFGQSTGELFFGEGSRLTVL.

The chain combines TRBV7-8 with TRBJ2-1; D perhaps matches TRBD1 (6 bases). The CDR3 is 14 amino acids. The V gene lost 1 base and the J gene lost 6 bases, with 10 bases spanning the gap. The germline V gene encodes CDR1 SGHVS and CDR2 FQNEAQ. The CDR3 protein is CASSLGSGVNEQFF. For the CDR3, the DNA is TGTGCCAGCAGCTTAGGGTCAGGGGTCAATGAGCAGTTCTTC.

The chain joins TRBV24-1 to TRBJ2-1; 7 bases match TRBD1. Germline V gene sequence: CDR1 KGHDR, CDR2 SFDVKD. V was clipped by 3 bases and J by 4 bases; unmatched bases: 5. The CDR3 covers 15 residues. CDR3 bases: TGTGCCACCAGTGATCCAAGACAGGGTTACAATGAGCAGTTCTTC. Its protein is CATSDPRQGYNEQFF.

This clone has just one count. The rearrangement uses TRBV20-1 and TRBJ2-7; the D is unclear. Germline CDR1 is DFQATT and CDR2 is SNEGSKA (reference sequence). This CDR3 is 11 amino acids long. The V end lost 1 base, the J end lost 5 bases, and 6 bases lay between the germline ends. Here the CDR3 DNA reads TGCAGTGCTAGAGTGGATGACGAGCAGTACGTC. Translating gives CSARVDDEQYV.